This is a list of T cell receptor beta chains from one sample in a study of vaccination effects on CD4 cells after COVID-19. The antigens for these receptors are not known. Generated by immunoSEQ multiplex PCR, the TCRdb table keeps only in-frame clones and is missing some. The repertoire has around 24,000 clones, approximately 74% of them found once; the top ten carry more than 3%. The specimen was CD4+ T cells from PBMCs cultured with SARS-CoV-2 spike peptides, collected before COVID-19 vaccination. The receptors were sampled from a human donor who received a COVID-19 vaccine. The CDR3 runs from the conserved cysteine through the conserved F or W. The D gene is left open where the match is weak. Clone size is shown for a subset of rows, as once, few, many or a class of expanded clone.

abundance,v_gene,d_gene,j_gene,CDR3aa,CDR3nt
-,TRBV24-1,-,TRBJ1-1,CATSGGPTEAFF,TGTGCCACCAGTGGCGGCCCAACTGAAGCTTTCTTT
-,TRBV23-1,-,TRBJ1-4,CASSQSPQGSTNEKLFF,TGCGCCAGCAGTCAATCGCCCCAGGGATCAACTAATGAAAAACTGTTTTTT
-,TRBV20-1,-,TRBJ2-7,CSASPVADYEQYF,TGCAGTGCTAGTCCGGTAGCGGACTACGAGCAGTACTTC
-,TRBV18,-,TRBJ2-6,CASSGLVLISGANVLTF,TGTGCCAGCTCGGGCCTCGTTTTGATCTCTGGGGCCAACGTCCTGACTTTC
few,TRBV15,TRBD1,TRBJ1-4,CATTRDRGDEKLFF,TGTGCCACCACTAGGGACAGAGGGGACGAAAAACTGTTTTTT
-,TRBV2,-,TRBJ1-5,CASSERLQGTGSNQPQHF,TGTGCCAGCAGTGAACGTCTCCAGGGAACAGGTAGCAATCAGCCCCAGCATTTT
-,TRBV4-1,TRBD2,TRBJ2-1,CASSPPGLALNEQFF,TGCGCCAGCAGCCCCCCAGGACTAGCTCTCAATGAGCAGTTCTTC
once,TRBV29-1,-,TRBJ1-2,CSAYEPVEGYTF,TGCAGCGCTTATGAGCCAGTAGAGGGCTACACCTTC
-,TRBV5-1,TRBD1,TRBJ1-1,CASSPGQGTGNTEAFF,TGCGCCAGCAGCCCCGGACAGGGGACCGGGAACACTGAAGCTTTCTTT
-,TRBV18,-,TRBJ2-3,CASSPSRRLGTDTQYF,TGTGCCAGCTCCCCGAGTCGGAGACTGGGCACAGATACGCAGTATTTT
-,TRBV6-5,TRBD1,TRBJ2-4,CASSQTGAKNIQYF,TGTGCCAGCAGCCAGACAGGGGCCAAAAACATTCAGTACTTC
-,TRBV24-1,-,TRBJ2-5,CATSESGAQETQYF,TGTGCCACCAGTGAGTCCGGGGCCCAAGAGACCCAGTACTTC
-,TRBV30,-,TRBJ1-5,CAWSVAGNQPQHF,TGTGCCTGGAGTGTGGCAGGCAATCAGCCCCAGCATTTT
-,TRBV6-5,-,TRBJ1-1,CASRSLVENTEAFF,TGTGCCAGCAGGTCATTAGTCGAAAACACTGAAGCTTTCTTT
-,TRBV24-1,-,TRBJ1-1,CATSGPGVTEAFF,TGTGCCACCAGTGGCCCCGGGGTCACTGAAGCTTTCTTT
-,TRBV7-2,-,TRBJ1-1,CASSLSGGLTEAFF,TGTGCCAGCAGCTTATCGGGGGGCCTGACTGAAGCTTTCTTT
-,TRBV11-3,TRBD2,TRBJ2-3,CASSLGSGGKDTQYF,TGTGCCAGCAGCTTAGGGTCCGGGGGGAAAGATACGCAGTATTTT
once,TRBV12-3/TRBV12-4,-,TRBJ2-5,CASRPTEEETQYF,TGTGCCAGCAGGCCGACGGAGGAAGAGACCCAGTACTTC
-,TRBV19,TRBD1,TRBJ1-2,CASSTGDREVYGYTF,TGTGCCAGTAGTACCGGGGACAGGGAAGTCTATGGCTACACCTTC
-,TRBV5-5,-,TRBJ2-3,CASSLHRDTQYF,TGTGCCAGCAGCCTCCATCGGGATACGCAGTATTTT
-,TRBV6-5,-,TRBJ1-6,CASVQQNSPLHF,TGTGCCAGCGTCCAGCAAAATTCACCCCTCCACTTT
-,TRBV4-1,-,TRBJ2-2,CASSQDRATGNTGELFF,TGCGCCAGCAGCCAAGATAGGGCGACCGGGAACACCGGGGAGCTGTTTTTT
-,TRBV12-3/TRBV12-4,-,TRBJ2-7,CASSFRGEQYF,TGTGCCAGCAGTTTTCGGGGAGAGCAGTACTTC
-,TRBV12-3/TRBV12-4,TRBD1,TRBJ1-2,CASSHRGIYGYTF,TGTGCCAGCAGCCACAGGGGAATCTATGGCTACACCTTC
-,TRBV3-1/TRBV3-2,TRBD2,TRBJ2-2,CASSHTRLAGAGELFF,TGTGCCAGCAGCCACACTAGACTAGCGGGGGCCGGGGAGCTGTTTTTT
-,TRBV11-2,-,TRBJ1-1,CASSLGWGTNTEAFF,TGTGCCAGCAGCTTAGGATGGGGGACGAACACTGAAGCTTTCTTT
-,TRBV9,-,TRBJ1-2,CASSVVSSGVNGYTF,TGTGCCAGCAGCGTAGTGTCCTCGGGTGTGAATGGCTACACCTTC
-,TRBV12-3/TRBV12-4,-,TRBJ2-5,CASSFEETQYF,TGTGCCAGCAGTTTTGAGGAGACCCAGTACTTC
few,TRBV2,-,TRBJ1-1,CASSAGEGTEAFF,TGTGCCAGCAGTGCGGGGGAGGGCACTGAAGCTTTCTTT
-,TRBV4-1,-,TRBJ1-6,CASSQPTQGNSPLHF,TGCGCCAGCAGCCAACCTACGCAGGGGAATTCACCCCTCCACTTT
-,TRBV6-6,-,TRBJ2-7,CASSLQGHEQYF,TGTGCCAGCAGTTTACAAGGCCACGAGCAGTACTTC
-,TRBV24-1,-,TRBJ2-1,CATSDLSQVGQFF,TGTGCCACCAGTGATTTGAGTCAGGTCGGGCAGTTCTTC
-,TRBV2,TRBD1,TRBJ1-5,CASKTGVDNQPQHF,TGTGCCAGCAAAACAGGGGTGGACAATCAGCCCCAGCATTTT
-,TRBV3-1/TRBV3-2,-,TRBJ2-5,CASSQEGRGETQYF,TGTGCCAGCAGCCAAGAGGGGCGGGGAGAGACCCAGTACTTC
-,TRBV5-1,TRBD1,TRBJ2-7,CASTLTEGQQREQYF,TGCGCCAGCACCCTCACAGAGGGACAGCAACGCGAGCAGTACTTC
-,TRBV25-1,-,TRBJ2-7,CASSNYYYEQYF,TGTGCCAGCAGCAATTATTACTACGAGCAGTACTTC
-,TRBV19,-,TRBJ1-2,CASSINPGAINYGYTF,TGTGCCAGTAGTATAAATCCGGGGGCCATCAACTATGGCTACACCTTC
few,TRBV5-4,-,TRBJ1-1,CASSPLAGVNTEAFF,TGTGCCAGCAGCCCACTCGCGGGGGTGAACACTGAAGCTTTCTTT
-,TRBV19,-,TRBJ1-3,CASIPNLRNTIYF,TGTGCCAGTATACCGAACTTACGAAACACCATATATTTT
few,TRBV5-1,-,TRBJ2-7,CASSFSAYEQYF,TGCGCCAGCAGCTTTTCCGCCTACGAGCAGTACTTC
-,TRBV11-2,-,TRBJ1-1,CASSLDRRGSEAFF,TGTGCCAGCAGCTTAGATCGACGGGGGAGTGAAGCTTTCTTT
-,TRBV3-1/TRBV3-2,-,TRBJ1-4,CASSQDITGMVKLFF,TGTGCCAGCAGCCAAGACATTACAGGGATGGTAAAACTGTTTTTT
-,TRBV7-9,-,TRBJ1-2,CASSLSTYSSYGYTF,TGTGCCAGCAGCTTATCAACCTACAGCTCCTATGGCTACACCTTC
-,TRBV18,TRBD1,TRBJ1-6,CASSYGQGISSYNSPLHF,TGTGCCAGCTCCTACGGACAGGGGATCTCCTCCTATAATTCACCCCTCCACTTT
few,TRBV2,-,TRBJ1-4,CASRVQGSGEKLFF,TGTGCCAGCAGGGTACAGGGTTCCGGTGAAAAACTGTTTTTT
-,TRBV5-1,TRBD1,TRBJ1-1,CASRPGQGTNTEAFF,TGCGCCAGCAGACCGGGACAGGGGACGAACACTGAAGCTTTCTTT
-,TRBV27,-,TRBJ1-2,CASRKHDVRDYGYTF,TGTGCCAGCAGGAAACATGACGTCCGGGACTATGGCTACACCTTC
-,TRBV18,-,TRBJ1-4,CASSLQYRATNEKLFF,TGTGCCAGCTCATTACAATACCGAGCAACTAATGAAAAACTGTTTTTT
-,TRBV29-1,TRBD2,TRBJ2-3,CSVLSSGSRADTQYF,TGCAGCGTTCTCTCTAGCGGGAGTAGGGCAGATACGCAGTATTTT
few,TRBV5-1,-,TRBJ2-5,CASSLAAFETQYF,TGCGCCAGCAGCTTGGCTGCTTTCGAGACCCAGTACTTC